This entry lists 21 T cell receptor beta chains sequenced from one sample in a study of blood T cell repertoires in COVID-19. Libraries were prepared by immunoSEQ multiplex PCR; TCRdb keeps only in-frame clonotypes and omits some of them. This repertoire shows over 200,000 clones, over 75% found once; its top ten account for about 4%. The sequencing input was PBMCs or T cells enriched from blood (not recorded which). The source is a woman in her twenties or thirties who had been exposed to COVID-19.

This clone was recorded once. V gene TRBV3-1 (or the pseudogene TRBV3-2) combines with J gene TRBJ2-7, with D maybe TRBD2 (5 bases). Looked up from germline, CDR1 is LGHDT and CDR2 is YNNKEL (reference sequence). The CDR3 totals 13 residues. Trimming took off 1 base at V and 2 bases at J, with 6 bases between the two ends. The chain's CDR3 is CASSQASPYEQYF. The CDR3 DNA follows: TGTGCCAGCAGCCAAGCTAGCCCCTACGAGCAGTACTTC.

This clone was counted a single time. The rearrangement joins TRBV2 to TRBJ2-2; maybe TRBD1 (7 bases). The V end was cut by 6 bases, the J end by 4 bases, with 15 bases between. Germline V gene data show CDR1 as SNHLY and CDR2 as FYNNEI. The CDR3 extends over 15 amino acids. As DNA, the CDR3 is TGTGCCAGCAGCTTGCGGAGGGGGCTCACCGGGGAGCTGTTTTTT. Its protein product is CASSLRRGLTGELFF.

CDR3: CASSANYRGQDGYTF. CDR3 DNA sequence: TGTGCCAGCAGTGCAAACTACAGGGGGCAAGATGGCTACACCTTC. The gene calls are TRBV2 and TRBJ1-2, with 9 positions matching TRBD1. Trimming cost V 4 bases and J 6 bases; bases outside gene matches: 9. The CDR3 has 15 residues. In germline, CDR1 is SNHLY, CDR2 FYNNEI.

This rearrangement joins TRBV27 to TRBJ1-6, with TRBD1 matching over 9 bases. This CDR3 is built from 15 residues. The V gene end was trimmed by 5 bases and the J gene end by 14 bases; junction bases not matched to a gene: 13. Germline V gives CDR1 MNHEY, CDR2 SMNVEV (reference sequence). CDR3 in amino acids: CASSATGGSTKTLHF. DNA of the CDR3: TGTGCCAGCAGTGCAACAGGGGGCTCCACGAAGACCCTCCACTTT.

A single count supports this clone. The chain has TRBV18 and TRBJ1-1; D unresolved. V shed 1 base and J shed 1 base, with 16 bases lying between them. CDR1 is KGHSH and CDR2 is LQKENI in the germline V gene. The CDR3 extends over 17 amino acids. The CDR3: CASSPRKGEVGNTEAFF. The CDR3 nucleotides are TGTGCCAGCTCACCACGCAAGGGAGAGGTTGGGAACACTGAAGCTTTCTTT.

V and J are TRBV15 and TRBJ2-5; D call uncertain. The CDR3 loop spans 13 amino acids. Looked up from germline, CDR1 is LNHNV and CDR2 is YYDKDF (reference sequence). Trimming cost V 5 bases and J 3 bases, with 10 bases left between them. CDR3 coding DNA: TGTGCCACCAGCCATACAGCTGAAGAGACCCAGTACTTC. This sequence encodes CATSHTAEETQYF.

A single count supports this clone. J is TRBJ2-1 and V is TRBV5-1; D remains unclear. CDR1 and CDR2 from the germline V gene are SGHRS and YFSETQ. This CDR3 contains 13 residues. The germline V and J ends were trimmed by 4 bases and 8 bases, with 13 bases remaining between them. The CDR3 protein is CASSRGAFDEQFF. The CDR3 nucleotides are TGCGCCAGCAGCCGCGGAGCATTCGATGAGCAGTTCTTC.

The chain joins TRBV29-1 to TRBJ2-2; 9 nucleotides agree with TRBD2. The length of the CDR3 is 15 residues. The junction had 8 bases not matched to a gene; V was cut back by 5 bases and J by 4 bases. Germline V gene lookup returns CDR1 SQVTM and CDR2 ANQGSEA. This chain's CDR3 is CSVLPLAGRTGELFF. The CDR3 DNA follows: TGCAGCGTTCTCCCCCTAGCGGGACGCACCGGGGAGCTGTTTTTT.

The J gene is TRBJ2-2, the V gene TRBV13; D remains unclear. The CDR3 loop spans 12 amino acids. Trimming left V 1 base short and J 7 bases short, with 4 bases between. Germline loops: CDR1 PRHDT, CDR2 FYEKMQ (reference sequence). Here the CDR3 DNA reads TGTGCCAGCAGCTTAGAACTCGGGGAGCTGTTTTTT. Translation: CASSLELGELFF.

This chain connects TRBV6-1 to TRBJ2-3; possible D gene TRBD1, 6 bases. V lost 0 bases and J 12 bases, leaving 10 bases between the germline ends. Germline V lookup: CDR1 MNHNS, CDR2 SASEGT. The CDR3 covers 12 residues. The CDR3 region has the DNA TGTGCCAGCAGTGAAGCGGGCAGGGGACAGTATTTT. It translates to CASSEAGRGQYF.

The chain employs TRBV29-1 and TRBJ1-4, with a weak D call TRBD1 (5 bases). This CDR3 region has 13 residues. Trimming cost V 4 bases and J 6 bases, with 12 bases left between them. In germline, CDR1 is SQVTM, CDR2 ANQGSEA. CDR3 DNA sequence: TGCAGCGTTGGACGAGGCAGGGATGAAAAACTGTTTTTT. Translating gives CSVGRGRDEKLFF.

The V call is TRBV5-1, the J call TRBJ2-2; weak D call: TRBD1 (5 bases). This CDR3 spans 17 amino acids. Germline V gene sequence: CDR1 SGHRS, CDR2 YFSETQ. V shed 0 bases and J shed 1 base, with 13 bases lying between them. CDR3 region: CASSLERGPGNTGELFF. CDR3 nucleotide sequence: TGCGCCAGCAGCTTGGAAAGGGGTCCAGGGAACACCGGGGAGCTGTTTTTT. The whole variable domain, filled in from reference TRBV5-1 and TRBJ2-2, reads KAGVTQTPRYLIKTRGQQVTLSCSPISGHRSVSWYQQTPGQGLQFLFEYFSETQRNKGNFPGRFSGRQFSNSRSEMNVSTLELGDSALYLCASSLERGPGNTGELFFGEGSRLTVL.

The chain couples TRBV27 to TRBJ1-5; weak D call: TRBD1 (6 bases). Between the trimmed V and J ends, which lost 5 bases and 7 bases, there was a span of 21 bases. The CDR3 has 16 amino acids. From germline, CDR1 is MNHEY and CDR2 SMNVEV (reference sequence). The CDR3, as DNA: TGTGCCAGCAGTCCCCATGTGGCCAGGGGCTTGCAGCCCCAGCATTTT. As protein: CASSPHVARGLQPQHF.

Remarks on this clone: In the same sample, other DNA sequences code for this CDR3. The CDR3 protein is CASSQGLAGYEQYF. The CDR3 DNA follows: TGTGCCAGCAGCCAAGGTCTAGCGGGCTACGAGCAGTACTTC. The genes are TRBV3-1 (or the pseudogene TRBV3-2) and TRBJ2-7, with TRBD2 matching 8 bases. This CDR3 contains 14 residues. The germline V gene has CDR1 LGHDT and CDR2 YNNKEL (reference sequence). The J segment lost 3 bases and the V segment lost 1 base, leaving 2 bases of the junction unmatched.

The rearrangement joins TRBV28 to TRBJ1-2, with D perhaps TRBD1 (6 bases). Trimming took off 6 bases at V and 8 bases at J, with 19 bases between the two ends. The CDR3 sequence is 14 residues long. Germline V gene lookup returns CDR1 MDHEN and CDR2 SYDVKM. The CDR3 DNA follows: TGTGCCAGCAGCACGATTGGTTTTCAGGGGGGCTACACCTTC. Translating gives CASSTIGFQGGYTF.

The V gene is TRBV28, the J gene TRBJ2-7; 8 nucleotides line up with TRBD1. The CDR3 length is 15 residues. With 5 bases clipped from V and 4 bases from J, the junction kept 10 bases outside the gene matches. Germline assignment: CDR1 MDHEN and CDR2 SYDVKM. CDR3 nucleotide sequence: TGTGCCAGCAGTCGCCAGGACAGGGTAAGATACGAGCAGTACTTC. It translates to CASSRQDRVRYEQYF.

In the case of this clone: This specimen includes other DNA sequences encoding the same CDR3. The J gene is TRBJ1-1, the V gene TRBV12-3 or TRBV12-4, with D perhaps matching TRBD1 (5 bases). The CDR3 has 13 amino acids. Trimming shortened V by 3 bases and J by 1 base, and 6 bases separated the two germline ends. This CDR3 is CASSLTENTEAFF. Here the CDR3 DNA reads TGTGCCAGCAGTTTGACAGAGAACACTGAAGCTTTCTTT.

V and J are TRBV4-2 and TRBJ1-3; the D is unclear. V lost 0 bases, J lost 0 bases, and 12 bases lay in between. Germline V gene sequence: CDR1 LGHNA, CDR2 YNFKEQ. This CDR3 is built from 17 residues. The CDR3 spells CASSQETHPGSGNTIYF. The CDR3 DNA reads TGTGCCAGCAGCCAAGAGACCCATCCGGGCTCTGGAAACACCATATATTTT.

This chain links TRBV20-1 with TRBJ2-1; a possible D gene is TRBD2 (6 bases). CDR1 is DFQATT and CDR2 is SNEGSKA in the germline V gene (reference sequence). The CDR3 consists of 14 residues. V lost 6 bases and J 1 base, leaving 13 bases between the germline ends. This CDR3 reads CSASSGLSYNEQFF. The CDR3 DNA is TGCAGTGCGAGTAGCGGTCTGTCCTACAATGAGCAGTTCTTC.

This rearrangement joins TRBV2 to TRBJ1-1; no definite D call. The CDR3 spans 12 residues. Germline CDR1 is SNHLY and CDR2 is FYNNEI. The V gene lost 0 bases and the J gene lost 5 bases, with 4 bases spanning the gap. For the CDR3, the DNA is TGTGCCAGCAGTGAAGCCGAGACTGAAGCTTTCTTT. Translation gives CASSEAETEAFF.

The gene calls are TRBV10-2 and TRBJ2-7, with D unresolved. V was cut by 7 bases and J by 2 bases, with 12 bases left in between. CDR1 WSHSY and CDR2 SAAADI come from the germline V gene. The CDR3 has 13 amino acids. CDR3 region: CASMLDITYEQYF. As DNA, the CDR3 is TGCGCCAGCATGTTAGACATTACCTACGAGCAGTACTTC.